This TCR beta chain was captured in a study of Ad26.COV2.S vaccination and SARS-CoV-2 variants. Some clones are missing from TCRdb's copy, which holds only in-frame ones; the method was immunoSEQ multiplex PCR. The sample yields hundreds of thousands of clones, 80% to 90% seen once. Specified treatment: some 20 received Ad26.COV2.S at low or high dose, single or two shots; a few received placebo; per-sample allocation not given. Material that was analyzed had been drawn on day 63 after the first vaccine or placebo injection. As its vector, the vaccine had Ad26, which expressed Wuhan-strain SARS-CoV-2 spike. This material consisted of peripheral blood, taken in a trial of Ad26.COV2.S vaccine versus placebo. The source of this sequence is a person aged 18-65 years who received the Ad26.COV2.S COVID-19 vaccine or a placebo.

Here the CDR3 DNA reads TGTGCCAGTACTCCCTCGGGGGGAGAACTGTACAATGAGCAGTTCTTC. Translating it yields CASTPSGGELYNEQFF. The rearrangement links TRBV19 to TRBJ2-1, with 7 bases matching TRBD2. The J segment lost 4 bases and the V segment lost 7 bases, leaving 13 bases of the junction unmatched. The germline gives CDR1 LNHDA, CDR2 SQIVND (reference sequence). The CDR3 has 16 residues.